Below are 2 T cell receptor beta chains sequenced from a single sample in a study of T cells in Graves' hyperthyroidism and ophthalmopathy. The source material, RNA transcripts, was used to amplify TCR beta CDR3 regions. HTBI primers were employed in a first-round RT-PCR of the TCR CDR3. From the multiplex PCR reads, TCRdb called clonotypes with MiXCR, one entry per CDR3 protein. The table has about 420,000 distinct CDR3 sequences, around a sixth seen once. Sequencing was carried out using blood. All receptors come from a woman aged 18-29 years with Graves' hyperthyroidism.

The V call is TRBV20-1, the J call TRBJ1-4, with D maybe TRBD1 (5 bases). CDR3 length: 13 residues. V was trimmed by 7 bases and J by 7 bases, leaving 16 bases between them. CDR1 DFQATT and CDR2 SNEGSKA come from the germline V gene (reference sequence). CDR3 residues: CSVPAGGAEKLFF. CDR3 sequence (DNA): TGCAGTGTTCCGGCTGGTGGGGCTGAAAAACTGTTTTTT.

In its sample, this clonotype was seen a few times. The rearrangement links TRBV10-3 to TRBJ1-2; 7 positions agree with TRBD1. The CDR3 has 15 amino acids. With V trimmed by 0 bases and J by 7 bases, 8 bases remained unmatched. Germline CDR1 reads ENHRY; CDR2 reads SYGVKD. CDR3 sequence reads: CAISESSTGSGGYTF. The CDR3 DNA reads as TGTGCCATCAGTGAGTCTTCGACAGGGAGCGGTGGCTACACCTTC.